Each of the 20 T cell receptor beta chains below was sequenced from the same sample in a study of T cells in women clearing cervical HPV infection. Profiling relied on immunoSEQ multiplex PCR, and the TCRdb table lists in-frame clones only, not all of them. The sample totals around 39,000 clones. The specimen sequenced was blood buffy coat. Receptors originate from a woman between 18 and 75 years old with a cervical HPV16 infection that either progressed to CIN3+ or cleared (not recorded which).

Of note for this clone: The sequenced fragment ends 3 residues before the CDR3 boundary, so the rest is inferred from the germline J gene. The chain couples TRBV5-4 to TRBJ2-7; TRBD1 aligns across 7 bases. CDR3 length: 14 residues. Germline lookup yields CDR1 SGHNT and CDR2 YYREEE (reference sequence). The junction had 7 bases not matched to a gene; V was cut back by 4 bases and J by 3 bases. The sequenced CDR3 bases are TGTGCCAGCAGCCCACAGGGGTCTAGCTACGAG. Protein sequence: CASSPQGSSYE. The whole CDR3 protein is CASSPQGSSYEQYF.

With respect to this clone: The read terminates 3 residues before the CDR3 end, so the remaining end is supplied by the germline J gene. The chain couples TRBV7-3 to TRBJ2-1, with D unclear. From germline, CDR1 is SGHTA and CDR2 FQGTGA. The CDR3 has 12 residues. Trimming removed 0 bases from V and 7 bases from J, with 4 bases in between. The CDR3 is CASSLTANEQFF. Partial CDR3 DNA: TGTGCCAGCAGCTTAACAGCGAATGAG.

Concerning this clone itself: From the germline J gene comes the end of the CDR3, since the read stops 3 residues before it. The chain couples TRBV11-3 to TRBJ1-4; no reliable D call. Germline V gives CDR1 SGHNT, CDR2 YENEEA. With 6 bases removed from V and 2 bases from J, the gap between germline ends came to 10 bases. The CDR3 length is 14 residues. The CDR3 region is CASSLRWTNEKLFF. CDR3 DNA (partial): TGTGCCAGCAGTTTACGGTGGACTAATGAAAAA. The full variable domain, in which reference TRBV11-3 and TRBJ1-4 provide the parts outside the CDR3, is EAGVVQSPRYKIIEKKQPVAFWCNPISGHNTLYWYLQNLGQGPELLIRYENEEAVDDSQLPKDRFSAERLKGVDSTLKIQPAELGDSAVYLCASSLRWTNEKLFFGSGTQLSVL.

With respect to this clone: The read ends 3 residues early relative to the CDR3; the germline J gene fills the gap. This chain links TRBV20-1 with TRBJ1-4, with TRBD1 identical over 8 bases. The germline CDR1 and CDR2 sequences are DFQATT and SNEGSKA (reference sequence). V lost 4 bases, J lost 3 bases, and 1 base stayed unmatched. This CDR3 is 13 amino acids long. Incomplete CDR3 DNA: TGCAGTGCTACAGGGGGCCCTAATGAAAAA. This gives the protein CSATGGPNEK. In full, the CDR3 is CSATGGPNEKLFF.

A note on this clone: The read gets to within 3 residues of the CDR3 end, and the germline J gene fills in the rest. The V and J genes are TRBV15 and TRBJ2-3, with 8 nucleotides matching TRBD2. Trimming took 0 bases from V and 2 from J; bases not matched to a gene: 4. CDR3 length: 16 residues. Germline CDR1 and CDR2: LNHNV and YYDKDF (reference sequence). Partial CDR3 DNA: TGTGCCACCAGCAGAGATCGGGGGGGTTTCACAGATACG. Translation gives CATSRDRGGFTDT. The complete CDR3 protein is CATSRDRGGFTDTQYF.

Turning to this clone: Coverage ceases 3 residues before the CDR3 finishes, and the germline J gene fills in the end. The J gene is TRBJ1-1, the V gene TRBV7-3, with D uncertain. Germline CDR1 SGHTA, CDR2 FQGTGA. V lost 2 bases, J lost 0 bases, and 4 bases lay in between. CDR3 length: 13 residues. The sequenced part of the CDR3 DNA is TGTGCCAGCAGCTTATCCGTGAACACTGAA. Translating it yields CASSLSVNTE. The whole CDR3 protein reads CASSLSVNTEAFF.

Concerning this clone: From the germline J gene comes the end of the CDR3, since the read stops 3 residues before it. The V and J genes are TRBV23-1 and TRBJ2-7, with TRBD2 matching 7 bases. Being an ORF, TRBV23-1 has a function that is uncertain. This CDR3 has 16 residues. V lost 2 bases, J lost 4 bases, and 11 bases stayed unmatched. The CDR3 bases that were read are TGCGCCAGCAGTCAACCCTCTAAGGCGGGAGTGTACGAG. The encoded protein is CASSQPSKAGVYE. The entire CDR3 is CASSQPSKAGVYEQYF.

A note on this clone: The read finishes 3 residues shy of the CDR3 end, and the germline J gene is used to complete it. The V call is TRBV5-1, the J call TRBJ2-1; D call uncertain. The CDR3 has 13 residues. Germline CDR1 and CDR2: SGHRS and YFSETQ. V lost 2 bases and J 9 bases, leaving 12 bases between the germline ends. This CDR3 is CASSLGQEGEQFF. Partial CDR3 DNA: TGCGCCAGCAGCTTAGGTCAGGAAGGTGAG.

As concerns this clone: The sequence runs out 3 residues before the end of the CDR3; the remainder is reconstructed from the germline J gene. J is TRBJ2-2 and V is TRBV19; D tentatively fits TRBD1 or TRBD2 (6 bases each). The CDR3 sequence is 15 residues long. In germline, CDR1 is LNHDA, CDR2 SQIVND (reference sequence). The DNA read from the CDR3 is TGTGCCAGTAGTGGGCGGGACATGAATAATGAAAAG. Translation: CASSGRDMNNEK. In full, the CDR3 reads CASSGRDMNNEKLFF.

The covered CDR3 bases are TGCAGTGCTAGAGCAGGCAGGGTGGATGAG. It is translated as CSARAGRVDE. In full, the CDR3 is CSARAGRVDEQFF. The rearrangement joins TRBV20-1 to TRBJ2-1; possibly TRBD1 for D (5 bases). The read terminates 3 residues before the CDR3 end, so the remaining end is supplied by the germline J gene. CDR1 and CDR2 from the germline V gene are DFQATT and SNEGSKA (reference sequence). The CDR3 totals 13 residues. Trimming shortened V by 1 base and J by 8 bases, and 12 bases separated the two germline ends.

A word on this clone: The CDR3 end lies 3 residues beyond the end of the read and is filled in from the germline J gene. J is TRBJ2-2 and V is TRBV7-9; no clear D. The CDR3 is 9 amino acids. Germline V gene data show CDR1 as SEHNR and CDR2 as FQNEAQ (reference sequence). The CDR3 reads CASSIELFF. CDR3 DNA (partial): TGTGCCAGCAGCATAGAG.

The CDR3 loop is CASGGSGGYTF. CDR3 DNA (partial): TGTGCCAGCGGGGGGTCGGGCGGC. The V call is TRBV2, the J call TRBJ1-2, with a tentative D call TRBD1 (5 bases). The read halts 3 residues ahead of the CDR3 end, with the missing end drawn from the germline J gene. CDR1 is SNHLY and CDR2 is FYNNEI in the germline V gene. The CDR3 length is 11 residues.

In regard to this clone: The CDR3 is cut off 3 residues early in the read; its end comes from the germline J gene. The rearrangement links TRBV7-9 to TRBJ2-5; 11 nucleotides line up with TRBD1. Germline CDR1 SEHNR, CDR2 FQNEAQ (reference sequence). Trimming removed 8 bases from V and 5 bases from J; junction bases left unmatched: 4. The CDR3 has 13 residues. The CDR3 here is CASSGQGAETQYF. The covered CDR3 bases are TGTGCCAGCTCCGGACAGGGGGCCGAGACC.

Comments on this clone: The read finishes 3 residues shy of the CDR3 end, and the germline J gene is used to complete it. The rearrangement uses TRBV10-2 and TRBJ1-1, with a tentative D call TRBD1 (6 bases). The CDR3 length is 14 residues. Trimming pared 4 bases from V and 1 base from J, leaving 10 bases between. CDR1 WSHSY and CDR2 SAAADI come from the germline V gene. The sequenced CDR3 bases are TGCGCCAGCAGTGGGGGGGGCACGAACACTGAA. It encodes CASSGGGTNTE. The whole CDR3 is CASSGGGTNTEAFF.

Concerning this clone itself: The read ends 3 residues before the CDR3 terminus; that terminus is restored from the germline J gene. This chain links TRBV19 with TRBJ2-1; TRBD1 is a possible D gene (5 bases). The CDR3 extends over 14 amino acids. Trimming took off 9 bases at V and 4 bases at J, with 16 bases between the two ends. CDR1 is LNHDA, CDR2 SQIVND, per germline (reference sequence). Partial CDR3 DNA: TGTGCCAGCAGGGCCTCCGCCCTATACAATGAG. Protein sequence: CASRASALYNE. In full, the CDR3 reads CASRASALYNEQFF.

With respect to this clone: The read ends 3 residues before the CDR3 terminus; that terminus is restored from the germline J gene. The chain recombines TRBV29-1 with TRBJ1-1; weak D call: TRBD1 (5 bases). The CDR3 has 13 amino acids. Germline V gene data show CDR1 as SQVTM and CDR2 as ANQGSEA. The CDR3: CSVTLLSEGKAFF. CDR3 DNA, as far as it was read: TGCAGCGTCACCCTCCTTTCGGAGGGGAAA.

Worth noting for this clone: The read comes to an end 3 residues before the CDR3 does, leaving the germline J gene to fill in the end. This chain joins TRBV20-1 and TRBJ1-3; D perhaps matches TRBD1 (5 bases). CDR3 length equals 16 residues. V lost 5 bases and J lost 2, with 19 bases in between. Per the germline V gene, CDR1 is DFQATT and CDR2 is SNEGSKA (reference sequence). The CDR3 region is CSASPPLVGAGNTIYF. The CDR3 DNA, read in part, is TGCAGTGCTTCCCCCCCCCTCGTAGGGGCTGGAAACACC.

To note about this clone: The read gets to within 3 residues of the CDR3 end, and the germline J gene fills in the rest. The chain employs TRBV30 and TRBJ1-4; the match to TRBD1 covers 9 bases. This CDR3 has 15 residues. With V trimmed by 3 bases and J by 6 bases, 8 bases remained unmatched. Germline CDR1 and CDR2: GTSNPN and SVGIG (reference sequence). The chain's CDR3 is CAWRRGTGRHEKLFF. Partial CDR3 DNA: TGTGCCTGGAGACGAGGGACAGGGAGACATGAAAAA.

With respect to this clone: From the germline J gene comes the end of the CDR3, since the read stops 3 residues before it. The V gene is TRBV19, the J gene TRBJ2-1, with TRBD1 matching over 9 bases. After removal of 5 bases from V and 4 bases from J, the junction contained 6 bases not matched to a gene. This CDR3 contains 15 residues. In germline, CDR1 is LNHDA, CDR2 SQIVND (reference sequence). CDR3 amino acids: CASSPLGQGYNEQFF. The CDR3 bases that were read are TGTGCCAGTAGTCCCCTGGGACAGGGTTACAATGAG.

About this clone: Read coverage stops 3 residues before the CDR3 terminus; the germline J gene supplies the remainder. The V call is TRBV6-2 or TRBV6-3, the J call TRBJ2-1; 11 bases fit TRBD1. The CDR3 runs 17 residues. Per the germline V gene, CDR1 is MNHEY and CDR2 is SVGEGT. The trim removed 7 bases at V and 3 bases at J, leaving 11 bases unmatched. CDR3 DNA (partial): TGTGCCAGCAAAACCGCCGGGACAGGGGGTAGCTACAATGAG. Translating gives CASKTAGTGGSYNE. From start to end, the CDR3 is CASKTAGTGGSYNEQFF.